This TCR beta chain was retrieved from a study of T cell responses to AZD1222 COVID-19 vaccine. Sequencing was performed with immunoSEQ multiplex PCR; in TCRdb, only in-frame clones are kept and a portion is missing. This table holds hundreds of thousands of clones, more than 85% found once. From germline, CDR1 is SGHDT and CDR2 YYEEEE. The CDR3 totals 13 residues. Germline trimming cut 2 bases from V and 3 bases from J; bases unmatched to any gene: 1. The chain combines TRBV5-6 with TRBJ2-5; 7 bases are shared with TRBD1. The TCR comes from an adult in good health. The sequencing here drew on peripheral blood, taken on day 0 of MenACWY control vaccination. CDR3 nucleotides: TGTGCCAGCAGCTTCGGGACAGAAGAGACCCAGTACTTC. Amino acids: CASSFGTEETQYF. Based on the CDR3 plus reference TRBV5-6 and TRBJ2-5, the full variable domain is DAGVTQSPTHLIKTRGQQVTLRCSPKSGHDTVSWYQQALGQGPQFIFQYYEEEERQRGNFPDRFSGHQFPNYSSELNVNALLLGDSALYLCASSFGTEETQYFGPGTRLLVL.